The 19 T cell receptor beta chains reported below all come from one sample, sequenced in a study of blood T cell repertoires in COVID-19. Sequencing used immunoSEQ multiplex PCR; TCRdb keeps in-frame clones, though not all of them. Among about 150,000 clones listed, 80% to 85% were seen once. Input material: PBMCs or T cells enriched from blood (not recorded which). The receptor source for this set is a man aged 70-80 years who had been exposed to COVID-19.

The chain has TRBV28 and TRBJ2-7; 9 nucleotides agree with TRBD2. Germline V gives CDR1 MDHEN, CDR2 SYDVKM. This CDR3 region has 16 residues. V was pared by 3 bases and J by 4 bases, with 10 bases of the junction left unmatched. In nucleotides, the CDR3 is TGTGCCAGCAGTTTGGTGGCGCTAGCGGGACGTTACGAGCAGTACTTC. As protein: CASSLVALAGRYEQYF.

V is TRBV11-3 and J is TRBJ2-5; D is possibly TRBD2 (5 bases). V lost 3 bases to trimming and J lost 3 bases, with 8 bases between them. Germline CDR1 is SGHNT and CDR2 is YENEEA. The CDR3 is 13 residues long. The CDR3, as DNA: TGTGCCAGCAGCTTGGGAGCGAAAGAGACCCAGTACTTC. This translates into CASSLGAKETQYF. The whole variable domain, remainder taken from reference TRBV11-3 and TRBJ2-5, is EAGVVQSPRYKIIEKKQPVAFWCNPISGHNTLYWYLQNLGQGPELLIRYENEEAVDDSQLPKDRFSAERLKGVDSTLKIQPAELGDSAVYLCASSLGAKETQYFGPGTRLLVL.

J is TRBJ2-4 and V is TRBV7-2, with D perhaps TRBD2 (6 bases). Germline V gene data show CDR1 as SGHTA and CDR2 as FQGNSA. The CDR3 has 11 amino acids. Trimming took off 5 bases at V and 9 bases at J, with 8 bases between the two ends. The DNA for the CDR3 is TGTGCCAGCAGCGGGGGGACCATTCAGTACTTC. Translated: CASSGGTIQYF.

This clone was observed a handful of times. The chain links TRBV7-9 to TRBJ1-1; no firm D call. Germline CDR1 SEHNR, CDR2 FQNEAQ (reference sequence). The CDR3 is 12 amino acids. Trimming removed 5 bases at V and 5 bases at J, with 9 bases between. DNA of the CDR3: TGTGCCAGCAGCCCTGGGAGAACTGAAGCTTTCTTT. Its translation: CASSPGRTEAFF.

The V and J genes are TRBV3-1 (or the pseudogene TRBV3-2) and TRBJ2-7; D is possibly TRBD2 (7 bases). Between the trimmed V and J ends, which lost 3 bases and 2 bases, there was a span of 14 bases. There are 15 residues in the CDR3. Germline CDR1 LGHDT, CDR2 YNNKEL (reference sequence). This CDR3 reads CASSHGRGPAYEQYF. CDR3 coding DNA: TGTGCCAGCAGCCACGGGCGGGGGCCCGCCTACGAGCAGTACTTC.

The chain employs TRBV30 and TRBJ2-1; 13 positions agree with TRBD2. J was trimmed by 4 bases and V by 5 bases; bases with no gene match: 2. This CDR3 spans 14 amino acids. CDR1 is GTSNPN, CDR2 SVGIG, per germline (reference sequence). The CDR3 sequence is CAWELAGGYNEQFF. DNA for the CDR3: TGTGCCTGGGAACTAGCGGGGGGGTACAATGAGCAGTTCTTC.

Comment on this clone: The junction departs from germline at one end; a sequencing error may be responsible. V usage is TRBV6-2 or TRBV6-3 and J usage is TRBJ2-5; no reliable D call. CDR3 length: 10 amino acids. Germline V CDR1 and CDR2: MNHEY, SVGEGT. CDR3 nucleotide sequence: TGTGCCAGCAGTCCAGAGGCCCAGTACTTC. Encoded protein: CASSPEAQYF.

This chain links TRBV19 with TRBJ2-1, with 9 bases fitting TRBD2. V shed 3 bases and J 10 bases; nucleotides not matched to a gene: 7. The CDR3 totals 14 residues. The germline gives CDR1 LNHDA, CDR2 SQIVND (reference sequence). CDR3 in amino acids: CASSMTSGLAEQFF. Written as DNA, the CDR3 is TGTGCCAGTAGTATGACTAGCGGACTAGCGGAGCAGTTCTTC. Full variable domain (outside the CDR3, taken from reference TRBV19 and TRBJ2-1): DGGITQSPKYLFRKEGQNVTLSCEQNLNHDAMYWYRQDPGQGLRLIYYSQIVNDFQKGDIAEGYSVSREKKESFPLTVTSAQKNPTAFYLCASSMTSGLAEQFFGPGTRLTVL.

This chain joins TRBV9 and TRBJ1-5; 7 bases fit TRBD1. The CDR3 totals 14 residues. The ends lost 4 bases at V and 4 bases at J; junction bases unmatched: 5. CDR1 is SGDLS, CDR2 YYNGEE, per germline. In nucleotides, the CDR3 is TGTGCCAGCAGCCTGGGACAGAGAAATCAGCCCCAGCATTTT. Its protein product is CASSLGQRNQPQHF.

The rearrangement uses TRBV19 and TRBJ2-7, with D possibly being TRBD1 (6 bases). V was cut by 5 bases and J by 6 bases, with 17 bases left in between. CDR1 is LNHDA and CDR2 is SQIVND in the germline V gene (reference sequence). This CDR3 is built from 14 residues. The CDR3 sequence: CASSRTGWDSEQYF. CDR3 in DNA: TGTGCCAGTAGTCGAACAGGGTGGGATAGCGAGCAGTACTTC.

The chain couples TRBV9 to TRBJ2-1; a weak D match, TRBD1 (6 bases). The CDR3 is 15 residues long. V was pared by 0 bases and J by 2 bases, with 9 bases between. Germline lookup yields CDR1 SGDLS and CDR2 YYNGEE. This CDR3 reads CASSVARGPYNEQFF. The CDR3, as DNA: TGTGCCAGCAGCGTAGCCAGGGGCCCCTACAATGAGCAGTTCTTC.

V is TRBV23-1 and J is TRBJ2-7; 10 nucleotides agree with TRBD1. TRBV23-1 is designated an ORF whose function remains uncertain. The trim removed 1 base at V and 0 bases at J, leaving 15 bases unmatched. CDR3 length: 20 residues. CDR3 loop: CASSQYGTGVSRGNSYEQYF. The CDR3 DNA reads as TGCGCCAGCAGTCAATACGGGACAGGGGTGAGTCGGGGGAACTCCTACGAGCAGTACTTC.

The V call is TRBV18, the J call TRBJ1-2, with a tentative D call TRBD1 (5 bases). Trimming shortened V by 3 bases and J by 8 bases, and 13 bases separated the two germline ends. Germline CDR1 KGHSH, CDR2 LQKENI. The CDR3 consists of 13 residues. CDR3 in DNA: TGTGCCAGCTCACCTCCAGGGTACCGAGGCTACACCTTC. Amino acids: CASSPPGYRGYTF.

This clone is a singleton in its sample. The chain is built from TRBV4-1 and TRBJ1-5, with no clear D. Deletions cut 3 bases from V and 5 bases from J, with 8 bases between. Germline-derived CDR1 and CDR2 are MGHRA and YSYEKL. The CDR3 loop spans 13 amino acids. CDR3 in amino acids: CASSQRRDQPQHF. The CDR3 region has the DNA TGCGCCAGCAGCCAGAGGAGGGATCAGCCCCAGCATTTT.

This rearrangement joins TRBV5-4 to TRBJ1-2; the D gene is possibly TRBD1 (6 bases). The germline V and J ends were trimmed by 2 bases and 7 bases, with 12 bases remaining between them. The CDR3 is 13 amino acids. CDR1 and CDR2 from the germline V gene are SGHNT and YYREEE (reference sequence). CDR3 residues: CASSFDRQSGYTF. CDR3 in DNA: TGTGCCAGCAGCTTCGACAGGCAAAGTGGCTACACCTTC.

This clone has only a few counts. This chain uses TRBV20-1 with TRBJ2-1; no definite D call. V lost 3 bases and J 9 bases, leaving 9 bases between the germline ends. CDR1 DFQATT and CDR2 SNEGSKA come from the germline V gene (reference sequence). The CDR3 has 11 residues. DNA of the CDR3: TGCAGTGCTAGTCCGAGCGTTGAGCAGTTCTTC. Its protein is CSASPSVEQFF.

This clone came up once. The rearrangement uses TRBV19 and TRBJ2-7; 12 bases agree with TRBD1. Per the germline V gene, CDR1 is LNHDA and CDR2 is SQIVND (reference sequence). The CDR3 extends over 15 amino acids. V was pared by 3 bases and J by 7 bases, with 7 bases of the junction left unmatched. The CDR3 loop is CASSIPGQGAGEQYF. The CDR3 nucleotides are TGTGCCAGTAGTATCCCGGGACAGGGGGCTGGAGAGCAGTACTTC.

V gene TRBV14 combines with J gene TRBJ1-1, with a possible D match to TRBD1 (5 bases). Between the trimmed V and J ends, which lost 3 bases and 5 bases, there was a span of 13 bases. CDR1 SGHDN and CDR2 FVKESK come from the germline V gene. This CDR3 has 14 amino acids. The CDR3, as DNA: TGTGCCAGCAGCCATTCTCCAGGGATGACTGAAGCTTTCTTT. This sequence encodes CASSHSPGMTEAFF.

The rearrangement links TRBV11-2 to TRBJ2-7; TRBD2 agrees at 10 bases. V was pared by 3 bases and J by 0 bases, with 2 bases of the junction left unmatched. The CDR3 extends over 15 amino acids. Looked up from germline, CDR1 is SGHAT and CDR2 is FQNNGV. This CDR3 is CASSFSGRSSYEQYF. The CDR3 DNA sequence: TGTGCCAGCAGCTTTAGCGGGAGGTCCTCCTACGAGCAGTACTTC.